The next 15 T cell receptor beta chains were all read from a single sample in a study of lung T cells in sarcoidosis with Löfgren's syndrome. A single record per CDR3 protein comes from TCRdb applying MiXCR to the reads. This sample yields more than 8,500 distinct CDR3 sequences, of which 20% are seen a single time; about 7% belongs to the top ten. The specimen sequenced was CD4+ T cells from bronchoalveolar lavage. The receptors stem from a human donor with sarcoidosis (Löfgren's syndrome or another form), or a control subject (not recorded which).

This clonotype is termed medium-sized. The chain couples TRBV7-2 to TRBJ2-2; D remains unclear. This CDR3 is 13 amino acids long. The germline gives CDR1 SGHTA, CDR2 FQGNSA. The V and J ends lost 0 bases and 8 bases respectively, with 7 bases between them. As DNA, the CDR3 is TGTGCCAGCAGCTTAGCGAGTGGGGGGGAGCTGTTTTTT. It encodes CASSLASGGELFF.

On this clonotype itself: A much larger clone lies one base from this, so it may be a read error. The chain has TRBV30 and TRBJ2-7, with D perhaps matching TRBD2 (6 bases). CDR1 GTSNPN and CDR2 SVGIG come from the germline V gene (reference sequence). The CDR3 runs 16 residues. CDR3 bases: TGTGCCCGGAGTGTAAATCCCGGGGGTGCGTCCTACGAGCAGTACTTC. Encoded protein: CARSVNPGGASYEQYF.

The chain has TRBV12-5 and TRBJ1-2, with D hard to call. The CDR3 is 16 residues long. Germline V gene lookup returns CDR1 LGHNT and CDR2 FRNRAP. V was clipped by 2 bases and J by 0 bases, with 13 bases between them. The CDR3 sequence is CASGLSTDYTNYGYTF. In nucleotides, the CDR3 is TGTGCTAGTGGTTTGTCGACGGACTATACTAACTATGGCTACACCTTC.

This clonotype has a count of ten or more. V and J are TRBV19 and TRBJ2-3, with a tentative D call TRBD1 (6 bases). Germline CDR1 is LNHDA and CDR2 is SQIVND (reference sequence). The CDR3 covers 16 residues. V lost 9 bases and J 6 bases, leaving 25 bases between the germline ends. The CDR3 DNA reads as TGTGCCAGCTCCCCTAGAGGGTCGGCAGGGGAGGATACGCAGTATTTT. Translating gives CASSPRGSAGEDTQYF.

A note on this clonotype: Compared with germline, one end of the junction differs, possibly owing to a read error. The chain couples TRBV7-9 to TRBJ1-2; a possible D gene is TRBD1 (5 bases). Per germline, CDR1 SEHNR and CDR2 FQNEAQ (reference sequence). This CDR3 region has 13 residues. In nucleotides, the CDR3 is TGTACCAGCAGCTTCAGGGTTGGCTATGGCCACACCTTC. Translation gives CTSSFRVGYGHTF.

This clonotype was observed many times. The CDR3 region has the DNA TGTGCCAGCAGCCAAGGTCCATACACTGAAGCTTTCTTT. It codes for CASSQGPYTEAFF. The chain recombines TRBV4-2 with TRBJ1-1; D gene uncertain. CDR1 and CDR2 (germline): LGHNA, YNFKEQ. The CDR3 contains 13 residues. The V end was cut by 1 base, the J end by 3 bases, with 6 bases between.

This clonotype was seen at least ten times. The chain has TRBV6-1 and TRBJ2-7; D is unclear. Germline V lookup: CDR1 MNHNS, CDR2 SASEGT. Trimming left V 7 bases short and J 7 bases short, with 23 bases between. The CDR3 loop spans 15 amino acids. CDR3 region: CASNAPPGRLGEQYF. The CDR3 DNA reads as TGTGCCAGCAACGCCCCGCCAGGACGGCTTGGGGAGCAGTACTTC.

In its sample, this clonotype was seen many times. The V gene is TRBV19, the J gene TRBJ1-2; D ambiguous. Germline V lookup: CDR1 LNHDA, CDR2 SQIVND (reference sequence). The CDR3 has 14 amino acids. V was pared by 8 bases and J by 6 bases, with 19 bases between. In DNA form, the CDR3 reads TGTGCCAGTGCCCATCGGGGTCTAGTGGATGGCTACACCTTC. As protein: CASAHRGLVDGYTF.

Ten or more counts support this clonotype. The gene calls are TRBV7-2 and TRBJ1-1, with TRBD1 matching over 10 bases. J gave up 4 bases and V 5 bases, and 7 bases lay outside the gene matches. The CDR3 has 15 amino acids. The germline V gene encodes CDR1 SGHTA and CDR2 FQGNSA. The CDR3 loop is CASSLPGTGATEAFF. The CDR3, as DNA: TGTGCCAGCAGCCTACCCGGGACAGGGGCCACTGAAGCTTTCTTT.

The rearrangement joins TRBV10-2 to TRBJ2-7; a possible D gene is TRBD1 (6 bases). V shed 4 bases and J shed 5 bases, with 12 bases lying between them. The CDR3 covers 13 residues. Germline lookup yields CDR1 WSHSY and CDR2 SAAADI. The CDR3 coding sequence is TGCGCCAGCAGTGGGGGGCCCGGGGACGAGCAGTACTTC. It yields the protein CASSGGPGDEQYF.

This clonotype was recorded at least ten times. CDR3 sequence: CASSHNPGQADTGELFF. CDR3 sequence (DNA): TGCGCCAGCAGCCACAACCCGGGACAGGCTGACACCGGGGAGCTGTTTTTT. The V call is TRBV5-1, the J call TRBJ2-2; 8 bases are a match to TRBD1. The CDR3 spans 17 residues. V was pared by 4 bases and J by 3 bases, with 11 bases of the junction left unmatched. Germline V lookup: CDR1 SGHRS, CDR2 YFSETQ.

In its sample, this clonotype ranks as medium-sized. The rearrangement links TRBV4-3 to TRBJ2-7; D possibly matches TRBD1 or TRBD2 (5 bases each). Per germline, CDR1 LGHNA and CDR2 YSLEER. Deletions cut 5 bases from V and 1 base from J, with 12 bases between. The CDR3 totals 14 residues. This CDR3 is CASSKGTVSYEQYF. The CDR3 DNA reads as TGCGCCAGCAGCAAAGGGACCGTTTCCTACGAGCAGTACTTC.

This clonotype showed up just a few times. This chain uses TRBV29-1 with TRBJ2-6; either TRBD1 or TRBD2 may supply D (5 bases each). This CDR3 contains 16 residues. Germline loops: CDR1 SQVTM, CDR2 ANQGSEA. Trimming stripped 4 bases from V and 0 bases from J, with 13 bases between. In DNA, the CDR3 is TGCAGCGTTGCCCGGGACGTCGACTCTGGGGCCAACGTCCTGACTTTC. Its protein product is CSVARDVDSGANVLTF.

This clonotype occurred many times. This chain links TRBV12-3 or TRBV12-4 with TRBJ2-2; TRBD2 is a possible D gene (6 bases). This CDR3 is 13 amino acids long. V lost 6 bases to trimming and J lost 4 bases, with 9 bases between them. CDR3 DNA sequence: TGTGCCAGCAGGCTAGCGTCCACCGGGGAGCTGTTTTTT. This translates into CASRLASTGELFF.

This clonotype was seen ten or more times. The chain couples TRBV19 to TRBJ1-5, with 11 bases aligning to TRBD1. With 5 bases clipped from V and 8 bases from J, the junction kept 5 bases outside the gene matches. Germline CDR1 and CDR2: LNHDA and SQIVND (reference sequence). The CDR3 spans 14 residues. CDR3 DNA: TGTGCCAGTAGTCCGCGGACAGGGGGCAAGCCCCAGCATTTT. It translates to CASSPRTGGKPQHF.